This TCR beta chain was profiled in a study of CD8 T cells in ankylosing spondylitis. Study results and limitations: Earlier work had already found some motif variants in reactive arthritis synovial fluid and blood. Researchers reportedly found disease-linked clones significantly enriched in matched ankylosing spondylitis synovial fluid.

5'-RACE, quantitative and with molecular barcodes, yielded the TCR beta libraries. One entry per CDR3 protein results from TCRdb running MiXCR on the 5' RACE reads. Of 250,000 to 300,000 distinct CDR3 sequences in the sample, roughly 20% are singletons; the top ten hold 7.5% to 9%. Germline assignment: CDR1 SEHNR and CDR2 FQNEAQ (reference sequence). The V end was cut by 5 bases, the J end by 0 bases, with 11 bases between. The CDR3 totals 15 residues. On this clonotype itself: Its antigen is not known.

The rearrangement uses TRBV7-9 and TRBJ1-3; D is perhaps TRBD1 (5 bases). Sequenced material: blood, either unsorted or a sorted T cell fraction (not recorded which). This clonotype was sampled from a male donor with ankylosing spondylitis or in good health (not recorded which). CDR3 nucleotides: TGTGCCAGCAGCCCCTTGGGGGACTCTGGAAACACCATATATTTT. This translates into CASSPLGDSGNTIYF.